The present entry profiles one T cell receptor beta chain with its context. V lost 4 bases to trimming and J lost 4 bases, with 8 bases between them. This CDR3 spans 12 amino acids. Germline CDR1 and CDR2: LNHDA and SQIVND (reference sequence). This specimen belongs to a study of blood T cell repertoires in COVID-19. Study overall: T cells, B-cell-depleted T cells, or PBMCs provided the cDNA or gDNA that served as material.

Repertoires were generated with immunoSEQ multiplex PCR, while TCRdb's copy carries only in-frame clones and drops some. The table includes 60,000 to 100,000 clones, around 90% detected once. The receptor was derived from a man aged 45-65 years with active COVID-19. The chain links TRBV19 to TRBJ2-7; D possibly corresponds to TRBD2 (6 bases). Sample: peripheral blood. CDR3 sequence (DNA): TGTGCCAGTAGTACGGGAGTATACGAGCAGTACTTC. The encoded protein is CASSTGVYEQYF.